The text below deals with one TCR beta chain. Antigen specificity is unknown. Axillary draining lymph nodes of breast cancer patients supplied the node samples. This entry is derived from a study of breast tumors, draining lymph nodes, adjacent tissues. Regarding the study as a whole: Findings are consistent with lymph node origin and intratumoral expansion of most tumor T cells. Tumor TCR diversity was below lymph nodes but above nontumor tissue. Data only fit, rather than demonstrated, lymph node origin of most tumor T cells. Luminal-like breast cancer showed significantly higher tumor–nontumor repertoire similarity than basal-like.

One entry per CDR3 protein, called by TCRdb with MiXCR from the multiplex PCR reads. The data contain 100,000 or so distinct CDR3 sequences, about 20% of them singletons. CDR3 length: 15 residues. After removal of 6 bases from V and 8 bases from J, the junction contained 8 bases not matched to a gene. The germline gives CDR1 WSHSY, CDR2 SAAADI. The TCR originated in a female donor with breast cancer. Some clones in this sample may be carry-over from other donors' samples. Sequencing used axillary lymph node tissue. This chain uses TRBV10-2 with TRBJ2-1; 12 nucleotides align to TRBD1. The CDR3, as DNA: TGCGCCAGCAGACCCGGGACAGGGGGCTTTGATGAGCAGTTCTTC. Translating it yields CASRPGTGGFDEQFF.